The next 21 T cell receptor beta chains were all read from a single sample in a study of T cells in tuberculosis. Produced via immunoSEQ multiplex PCR; TCRdb's table is partial and in-frame only. Of fewer than 55,000 clones listed, about 95% are singletons. The time point was: new active TB diagnosis, blood taken before or within 7 days of starting treatment. The material was PBMCs, obtained at tuberculosis diagnosis. All receptors derive from an adult with tuberculosis.

J is TRBJ2-1 and V is TRBV7-9; a weak D match, TRBD2 (5 bases). Germline-derived CDR1 and CDR2 are SEHNR and FQNEAQ (reference sequence). Trimming took off 5 bases at V and 0 bases at J, with 23 bases between the two ends. The CDR3 runs to 19 residues. The CDR3 spells CASSDGRTLTASSYNEQFF. CDR3 nucleotides: TGTGCCAGCAGCGATGGACGGACTCTAACCGCTAGCTCCTACAATGAGCAGTTCTTC.

The chain joins TRBV27 to TRBJ1-1; the D gene is possibly TRBD1 (6 bases). The germline V and J ends were trimmed by 6 bases and 1 base, with 15 bases remaining between them. Germline V gene lookup returns CDR1 MNHEY and CDR2 SMNVEV (reference sequence). The CDR3 loop spans 15 amino acids. The CDR3: CASRSPKTGNTEAFF. The DNA for the CDR3 is TGTGCCAGCAGATCACCGAAGACAGGGAACACTGAAGCTTTCTTT.

This clone was picked up one time. V and J are TRBV7-9 and TRBJ2-3; 11 bases fit TRBD2. Germline values: CDR1 SEHNR, CDR2 FQNEAQ (reference sequence). This CDR3 spans 16 amino acids. Trimming at V came to 0 bases and at J to 4 bases, leaving 3 bases not matched to a gene. The chain's CDR3 is CASSLATSGVSDTQYF. The CDR3 DNA reads TGTGCCAGCAGCTTAGCGACTAGCGGGGTGTCAGATACGCAGTATTTT.

The chain has TRBV9 and TRBJ2-1, with D possibly being TRBD1 (5 bases). CDR1 and CDR2 (germline): SGDLS, YYNGEE. Between the trimmed V and J ends, which lost 4 bases and 5 bases, there was a span of 13 bases. The CDR3 is 14 amino acids. The CDR3 region has the DNA TGTGCCAGCAGCCCCCTCCCCAGGGACAATGAGCAGTTCTTC. Translating it yields CASSPLPRDNEQFF.

CDR3 nucleotide sequence: TGTGCCAGTAGTTACCGCAGGGAGGTTGGGCGCAATCAGCCCCAGCATTTT. This codes for CASSYRREVGRNQPQHF. The chain uses TRBV19 and TRBJ1-5, with a tentative D call TRBD1 (5 bases). This CDR3 is built from 17 residues. The germline V gene encodes CDR1 LNHDA and CDR2 SQIVND (reference sequence). V was shortened by 5 bases and J by 2 bases, with 19 bases between the two germline ends. Supplemented by reference TRBV19 and TRBJ1-5, the full variable domain reads DGGITQSPKYLFRKEGQNVTLSCEQNLNHDAMYWYRQDPGQGLRLIYYSQIVNDFQKGDIAEGYSVSREKKESFPLTVTSAQKNPTAFYLCASSYRREVGRNQPQHFGDGTRLSIL.

The chain is built from TRBV7-9 and TRBJ2-3; 8 nucleotides line up with TRBD2. Germline V gene sequence: CDR1 SEHNR, CDR2 FQNEAQ (reference sequence). The CDR3 has 15 residues. J was trimmed by 2 bases and V by 5 bases; bases with no gene match: 6. The CDR3 spells CASSLLTSATDTQYF. CDR3 coding DNA: TGTGCCAGCAGCCTTTTGACTAGCGCCACAGATACGCAGTATTTT.

The chain has TRBV19 and TRBJ2-3; no firm D call. Germline V gene data show CDR1 as LNHDA and CDR2 as SQIVND (reference sequence). The CDR3 consists of 17 residues. V dropped 4 bases and J dropped 4 bases, with 21 bases sitting between them. The CDR3 DNA reads TGTGCCAGTAGTACCAGCCCCTTCGCGGCGGCTGCAGATACGCAGTATTTT. Translation gives CASSTSPFAAAADTQYF.

The chain links TRBV30 to TRBJ2-1, with a tentative D call TRBD2 (6 bases). Trimming took 0 bases from V and 10 from J, leaving 16 bases between them. CDR1 and CDR2 (germline): GTSNPN, SVGIG (reference sequence). This CDR3 is 14 amino acids long. The CDR3 DNA reads as TGTGCCTGGAGTGTTATCACCTCTCGGGGGGAGCAGTTCTTC. Translated, it gives CAWSVITSRGEQFF.

This sequence joins TRBV4-1 and TRBJ1-2; a weak D match, TRBD1 (5 bases). Trimming stripped 0 bases from V and 4 bases from J, with 9 bases between. CDR1 and CDR2 from the germline V gene are MGHRA and YSYEKL. This CDR3 contains 14 residues. This chain's CDR3 is CASSQEPGPYGYTF. The CDR3 DNA is TGCGCCAGCAGCCAAGAACCAGGGCCCTATGGCTACACCTTC.

V gene TRBV7-8 combines with J gene TRBJ2-4, with D hard to call. Trimming left V 5 bases short and J 0 bases short, with 11 bases between. CDR3 length: 15 residues. Looked up from germline, CDR1 is SGHVS and CDR2 is FQNEAQ. CDR3 residues: CASSQSESAKNIQYF. The CDR3 DNA sequence: TGTGCCAGCAGCCAGAGCGAGTCAGCCAAAAACATTCAGTACTTC.

This chain uses TRBV7-8 with TRBJ1-6; D might be TRBD1 (5 bases). Germline values: CDR1 SGHVS, CDR2 FQNEAQ. CDR3 length: 17 amino acids. Deletions cut 6 bases from V and 0 bases from J, with 15 bases between. The CDR3 DNA reads as TGTGCCAGCAGACCAAACAGGACTAGCTCCTATAATTCACCCCTCCACTTT. Translation: CASRPNRTSSYNSPLHF.

The chain combines TRBV6-6 with TRBJ1-1; TRBD1 matches at 11 bases. CDR3 length equals 15 residues. Germline-derived CDR1 and CDR2 are MNHNY and SVGAGI (reference sequence). V lost 9 bases and J lost 8; bases outside the gene matches: 14. The CDR3 sequence is CASIPGDRGAVEAFF. As DNA, the CDR3 is TGTGCCAGTATCCCTGGGGACAGGGGGGCTGTCGAAGCTTTCTTT.

The chain couples TRBV4-1 to TRBJ2-1, with 7 bases identical to TRBD2. Germline loops: CDR1 MGHRA, CDR2 YSYEKL. The CDR3 totals 16 residues. With V trimmed by 1 base and J by 3 bases, 6 bases remained unmatched. CDR3 in DNA: TGCGCCAGCAGCCAAGTGGGTCGGGAGGTCTACAATGAGCAGTTCTTC. Amino acids: CASSQVGREVYNEQFF.

The V call is TRBV7-8, the J call TRBJ1-6, with 9 bases aligning to TRBD1. The germline V gene has CDR1 SGHVS and CDR2 FQNEAQ. The CDR3 has 18 residues. V shed 4 bases and J 11 bases; nucleotides not matched to a gene: 18. The CDR3: CASSSRGTGFPYGAPLHF. The CDR3 nucleotides read TGTGCCAGCAGCTCACGTGGGACAGGGTTCCCGTATGGCGCACCCCTCCACTTT.

V usage is TRBV25-1 and J usage is TRBJ2-1; 15 bases align to TRBD2. This CDR3 is 17 amino acids long. Germline V gives CDR1 MGHDK, CDR2 SYGVNS. Trimming removed 6 bases from V and 4 bases from J; junction bases left unmatched: 7. CDR3 residues: CASRAGLAGGGYNEQFF. DNA of the CDR3: TGTGCCAGCAGGGCGGGACTAGCGGGAGGAGGTTACAATGAGCAGTTCTTC.

The genes are TRBV9 and TRBJ2-3; D ambiguous. Germline assignment: CDR1 SGDLS and CDR2 YYNGEE. Trimming stripped 4 bases from V and 0 bases from J, with 9 bases between. This CDR3 is built from 14 residues. Here the CDR3 DNA reads TGTGCCAGCAGCACCCTAACTAGCACAGATACGCAGTATTTT. Translating gives CASSTLTSTDTQYF.

About this clone itself: Mismatch with germline at one junction end may stem from a read error. The chain uses TRBV7-7 and TRBJ2-2; D is possibly TRBD2 (5 bases). Germline V lookup: CDR1 SSHAT, CDR2 FNYEAQ (reference sequence). The CDR3 has 15 residues. Written as DNA, the CDR3 is TGTGCTAGCAGCTTAGGAAGCGGGAACACCGGGGAGCTGTTTTTT. This sequence encodes CASSLGSGNTGELFF.

This clone was picked up one time. V and J are TRBV4-3 and TRBJ2-1; 14 nucleotides agree with TRBD2. Losses at the gene ends were 4 bases for V and 7 bases for J; bases not matched to a gene: 9. CDR1 LGHNA and CDR2 YSLEER come from the germline V gene. This CDR3 spans 17 amino acids. CDR3 amino acids: CASSPRLAGGFTNEQFF. The CDR3 DNA follows: TGCGCCAGCAGCCCAAGACTAGCGGGAGGGTTTACGAATGAGCAGTTCTTC.

The table lists this clone with a count of one. V gene TRBV6-5 combines with J gene TRBJ2-7, with a tentative D call TRBD2 (5 bases). The germline gives CDR1 MNHEY, CDR2 SVGAGI. Trimming stripped 0 bases from V and 2 bases from J, with 11 bases between. The CDR3 spans 15 residues. CDR3 residues: CASSYSFTSPYEQYF. The CDR3 DNA reads TGTGCCAGCAGTTACTCGTTCACTAGTCCCTACGAGCAGTACTTC.

The V and J genes are TRBV10-3 and TRBJ2-3, with unresolved D. The CDR3 totals 13 residues. The germline V gene has CDR1 ENHRY and CDR2 SYGVKD. Trimming stripped 3 bases from V and 1 base from J, with 5 bases between. CDR3 amino acids: CAISDSGTDTQYF. The CDR3 bases are TGTGCCATCAGTGATAGTGGCACAGATACGCAGTATTTT.

This sequence joins TRBV7-8 and TRBJ2-7; 9 bases are shared with TRBD1. J was trimmed by 0 bases and V by 5 bases; bases with no gene match: 5. Germline CDR1 reads SGHVS; CDR2 reads FQNEAQ. The CDR3 extends over 15 amino acids. The CDR3, as DNA: TGTGCCAGCAGCGCCGGGACAGGGCCCTCCTACGAGCAGTACTTC. It yields the protein CASSAGTGPSYEQYF.